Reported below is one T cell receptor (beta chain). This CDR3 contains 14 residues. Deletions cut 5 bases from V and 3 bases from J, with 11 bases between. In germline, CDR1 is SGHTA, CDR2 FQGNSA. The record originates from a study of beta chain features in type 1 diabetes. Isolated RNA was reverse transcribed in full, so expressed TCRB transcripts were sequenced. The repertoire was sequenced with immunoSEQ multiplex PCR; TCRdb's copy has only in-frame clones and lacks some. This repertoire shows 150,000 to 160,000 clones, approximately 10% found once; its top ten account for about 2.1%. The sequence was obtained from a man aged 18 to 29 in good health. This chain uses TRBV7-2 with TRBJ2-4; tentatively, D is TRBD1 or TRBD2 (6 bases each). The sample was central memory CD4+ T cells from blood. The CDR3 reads CASSRGEVKNIQYF. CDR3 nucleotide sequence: TGTGCCAGCAGCAGGGGGGAGGTCAAAAACATTCAGTACTTC.